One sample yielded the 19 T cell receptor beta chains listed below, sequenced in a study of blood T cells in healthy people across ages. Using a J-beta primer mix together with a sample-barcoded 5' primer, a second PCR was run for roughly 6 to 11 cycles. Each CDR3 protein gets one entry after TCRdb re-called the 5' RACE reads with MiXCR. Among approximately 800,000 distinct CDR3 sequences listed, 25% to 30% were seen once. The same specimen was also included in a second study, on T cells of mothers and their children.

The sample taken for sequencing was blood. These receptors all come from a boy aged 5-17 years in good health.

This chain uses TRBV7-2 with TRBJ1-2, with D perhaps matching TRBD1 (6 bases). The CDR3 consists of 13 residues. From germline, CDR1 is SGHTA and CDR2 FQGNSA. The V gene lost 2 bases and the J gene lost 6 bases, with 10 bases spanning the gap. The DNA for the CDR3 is TGTGCCAGCAGCTTATCCAGGACAGATGGCTACACCTTC. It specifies CASSLSRTDGYTF.

Written as DNA, the CDR3 is TGTGCCAGCAGCCTAGAGGACAGGAACTATGGCTACACCTTC. It codes for CASSLEDRNYGYTF. The chain links TRBV2 to TRBJ1-2; 7 nucleotides line up with TRBD1. CDR1 and CDR2 (germline): SNHLY, FYNNEI. The J segment lost 2 bases and the V segment lost 6 bases, leaving 6 bases of the junction unmatched. The CDR3 is 14 residues long.

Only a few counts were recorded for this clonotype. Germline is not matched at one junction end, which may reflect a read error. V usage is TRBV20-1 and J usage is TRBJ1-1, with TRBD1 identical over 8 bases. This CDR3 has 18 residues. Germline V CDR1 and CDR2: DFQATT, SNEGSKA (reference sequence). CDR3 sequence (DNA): TGCAGTGCTAGAGATGAGTCTAGCCGGGACAGGTTGAACACTGGAGCTTTCTTT. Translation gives CSARDESSRDRLNTGAFF.

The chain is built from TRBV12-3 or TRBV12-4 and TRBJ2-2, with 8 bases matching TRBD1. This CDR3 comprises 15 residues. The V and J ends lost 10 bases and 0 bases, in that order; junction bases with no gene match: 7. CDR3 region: CATRTGSANTGELFF. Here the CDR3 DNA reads TGTGCCACCAGGACAGGGTCCGCGAACACCGGGGAGCTGTTTTTT.

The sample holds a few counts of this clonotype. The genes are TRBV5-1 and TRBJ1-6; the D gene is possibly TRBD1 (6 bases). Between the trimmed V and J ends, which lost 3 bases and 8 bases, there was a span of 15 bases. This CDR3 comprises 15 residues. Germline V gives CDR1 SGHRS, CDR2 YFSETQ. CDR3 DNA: TGCGCCAGCAGCTCCAGGACAGCGCCCTATTCACCCCTCCACTTT. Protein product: CASSSRTAPYSPLHF.

The CDR3 sequence: CASSPSSAGPYGYTF. The CDR3 nucleotides read TGTGCCAGCAGCCCATCCTCCGCGGGCCCCTATGGCTACACCTTC. The J gene is TRBJ1-2, the V gene TRBV7-3; no definite D call. CDR1 is SGHTA and CDR2 is FQGTGA in the germline V gene. CDR3 length equals 15 residues. V was clipped by 5 bases and J by 4 bases, with 17 bases between them.

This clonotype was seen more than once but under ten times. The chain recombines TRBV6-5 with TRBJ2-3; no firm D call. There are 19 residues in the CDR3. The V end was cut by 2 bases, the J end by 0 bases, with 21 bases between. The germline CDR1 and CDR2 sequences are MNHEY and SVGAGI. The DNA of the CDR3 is TGTGCCAGCAGTTACACTCTACCGGGCGCTGCACCTAGCACAGATACGCAGTATTTT. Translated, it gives CASSYTLPGAAPSTDTQYF.

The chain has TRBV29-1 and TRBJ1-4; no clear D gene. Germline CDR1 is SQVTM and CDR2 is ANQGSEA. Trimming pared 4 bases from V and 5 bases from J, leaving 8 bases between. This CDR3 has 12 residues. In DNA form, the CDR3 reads TGCAGCGTTGTGGGCGAGAATGAAAAACTGTTTTTT. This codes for CSVVGENEKLFF.

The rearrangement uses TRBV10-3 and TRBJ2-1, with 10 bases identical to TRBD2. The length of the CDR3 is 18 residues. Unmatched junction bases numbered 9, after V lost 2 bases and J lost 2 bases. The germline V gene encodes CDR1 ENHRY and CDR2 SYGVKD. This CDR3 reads CAISEGGLAGVTYNEQFF. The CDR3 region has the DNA TGTGCCATCAGTGAGGGGGGGCTAGCGGGAGTAACCTACAATGAGCAGTTCTTC.

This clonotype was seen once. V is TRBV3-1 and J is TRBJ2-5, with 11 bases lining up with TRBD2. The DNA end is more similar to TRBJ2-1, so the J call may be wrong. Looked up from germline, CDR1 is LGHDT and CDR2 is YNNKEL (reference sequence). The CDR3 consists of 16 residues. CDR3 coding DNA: TGTGCCAGCAGCCAGGAATTGACTAGCGGGGTAGGTGAACAGTTCTTC. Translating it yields CASSQELTSGVGEQFF.

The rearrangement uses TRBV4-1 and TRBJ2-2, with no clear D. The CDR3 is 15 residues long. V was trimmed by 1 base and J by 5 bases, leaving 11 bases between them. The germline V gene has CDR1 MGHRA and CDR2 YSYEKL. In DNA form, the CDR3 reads TGCGCCAGCAGCCAAGTTGGGCTACGGACCGGGGAGCTGTTTTTT. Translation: CASSQVGLRTGELFF.

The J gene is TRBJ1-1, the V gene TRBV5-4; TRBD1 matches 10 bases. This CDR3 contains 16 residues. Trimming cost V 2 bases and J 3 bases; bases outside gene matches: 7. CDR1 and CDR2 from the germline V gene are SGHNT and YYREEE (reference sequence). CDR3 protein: CASSLDRGLRDTEAFF. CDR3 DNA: TGTGCCAGCAGCTTAGACAGGGGGCTTAGGGACACTGAAGCTTTCTTT.

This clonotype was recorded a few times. The CDR3 loop is CSVEHRTSGGNEQFF. The CDR3 region has the DNA TGCAGCGTTGAACATAGGACTAGCGGGGGGAATGAGCAGTTCTTC. This chain joins TRBV29-1 and TRBJ2-5; 14 bases line up with TRBD2. The closer fit of TRBJ2-1 to the DNA end suggests the J call may be wrong. Germline V gives CDR1 SQVTM, CDR2 ANQGSEA. The CDR3 runs 15 residues.

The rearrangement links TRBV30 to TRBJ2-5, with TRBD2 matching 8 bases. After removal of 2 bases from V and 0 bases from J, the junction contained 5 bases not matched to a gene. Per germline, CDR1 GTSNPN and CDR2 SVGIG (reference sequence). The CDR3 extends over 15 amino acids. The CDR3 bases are TGTGCCTGGAGTTTAGCGGGGTTGTACCAAGAGACCCAGTACTTC. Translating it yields CAWSLAGLYQETQYF.

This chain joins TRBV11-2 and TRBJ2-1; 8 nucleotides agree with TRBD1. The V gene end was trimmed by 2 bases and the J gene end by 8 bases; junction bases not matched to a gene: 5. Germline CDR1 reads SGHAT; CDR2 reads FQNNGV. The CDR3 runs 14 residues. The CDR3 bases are TGTGCCAGCAGCTTAAACAGGGGGACGCATGAGCAGTTCTTC. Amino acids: CASSLNRGTHEQFF.

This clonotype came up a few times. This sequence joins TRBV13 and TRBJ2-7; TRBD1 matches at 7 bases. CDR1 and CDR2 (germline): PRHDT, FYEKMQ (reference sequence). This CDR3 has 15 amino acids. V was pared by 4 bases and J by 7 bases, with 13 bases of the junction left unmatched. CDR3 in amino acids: CASSSTRTGAREQYF. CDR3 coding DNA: TGTGCCAGCAGCTCGACCAGGACAGGAGCGCGGGAGCAGTACTTC.

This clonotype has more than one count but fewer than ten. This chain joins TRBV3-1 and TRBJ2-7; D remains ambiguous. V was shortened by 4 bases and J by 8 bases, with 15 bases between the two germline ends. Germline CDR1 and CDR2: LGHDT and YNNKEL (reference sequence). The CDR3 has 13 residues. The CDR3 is CASSRDRSEKQYF. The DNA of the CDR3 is TGTGCCAGCAGCCGGGATCGATCCGAAAAGCAGTACTTC.

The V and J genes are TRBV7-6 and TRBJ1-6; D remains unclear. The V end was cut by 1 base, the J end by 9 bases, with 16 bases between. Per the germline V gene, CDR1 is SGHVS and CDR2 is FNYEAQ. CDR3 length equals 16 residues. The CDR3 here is CASSLVSGLLRSPLHF. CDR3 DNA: TGTGCCAGCAGCTTAGTCTCCGGACTGTTGCGTTCACCCCTCCACTTT.

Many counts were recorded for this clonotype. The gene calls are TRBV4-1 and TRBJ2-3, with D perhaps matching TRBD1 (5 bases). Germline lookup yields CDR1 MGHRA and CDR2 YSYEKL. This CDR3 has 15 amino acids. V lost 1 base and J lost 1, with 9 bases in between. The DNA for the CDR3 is TGCGCCAGCAGCCAAGTGGGGCAGGGCACAGATACGCAGTATTTT. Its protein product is CASSQVGQGTDTQYF.